This T cell receptor beta chain was sequenced for a study of identical twins. Study outcomes and limitations: Those out-of-frame alpha sequences shared by twins showed an excess of low generation probability.

TCRdb itself ran the 5' RACE reads through MiXCR, one entry per CDR3 protein. This sample yields roughly 720,000 distinct CDR3 sequences, of which about 20% are seen a single time; around 13% belongs to the top ten. This clonotype has only a few counts. As yet, its antigen is unknown. Between the trimmed V and J ends, which lost 4 bases and 4 bases, there was a span of 10 bases. Germline CDR1 is SGHDT and CDR2 is YYEEEE. The CDR3 sequence is 13 residues long. This sample also belongs to another study, concerning T cells expressing NK-cell markers. According to that study: The same clonotypes also predominated in the CD3+CD56-NKG2C+ fraction of a handful of donors.

Sequencing input: PBMCs. The chain links TRBV5-6 to TRBJ2-3; D remains ambiguous. The receptor comes from a woman aged 18-35 years in good health. CDR3 bases: TGTGCCAGCAGCGGCCGGACCGCAGATACGCAGTATTTT. Translation gives CASSGRTADTQYF.